The sequence of this TCR beta chain was determined in a study of blood T cells in healthy people across ages. The CDR3 has 16 amino acids. From germline, CDR1 is SGHRS and CDR2 YFSETQ. The trim removed 4 bases at V and 4 bases at J, leaving 11 bases unmatched. A second roughly 6 to 11 cycle PCR used barcoded and J-beta primers. Every cDNA was tagged by a template-switch adaptor with 12 random nucleotides. TCRdb re-called the 5' RACE reads with MiXCR, one entry per CDR3 protein. The table shows about 640,000 distinct CDR3 sequences, with 25% to 30% occurring only once. As concerns this clonotype: What it recognizes is unknown. With a much larger clone just one base away, this may be a read error.

Overall study findings and caveats: Calculation of diversity from one million T cells yielded estimates considered to be underestimates.

The draw of peripheral blood yielded roughly 9.1 milliliters from each donor. The origin of this receptor is a woman at least 80 years old in good health. Sequencing used blood. The gene calls are TRBV5-1 and TRBJ2-1, with 7 bases aligning to TRBD1. The CDR3 coding sequence is TGCGCCAGCAGCCCGATGCGACAGGGAGTTTACAATGAGCAGTTCTTC. Translated, it gives CASSPMRQGVYNEQFF.